The following is a TCR beta chain sequence with its context. A much larger clone differs from this one at a single base, so this may be a read error. Germline V lookup: CDR1 MNHNS, CDR2 SASEGT. V shed 5 bases and J shed 11 bases, with 24 bases lying between them. The CDR3 runs to 15 residues. This sample is part of a study of tumor-infiltrating lymphocytes in oesophageal squamous cell carcinoma. MiXCR, applied by TCRdb to the PCR reads, yields one record per CDR3 protein. The top ten clones hold under 20% of a sample with tens of thousands of distinct CDR3 sequences, approximately 37% of them seen once.

Input material: esophageal tumor tissue. This receptor was taken from a female donor with esophageal squamous cell carcinoma. V gene TRBV6-1 combines with J gene TRBJ2-5, with unresolved D. CDR3 sequence reads: CASSSGFGLHNEQYF. The CDR3 DNA reads TGTGCCAGCAGTTCCGGCTTTGGGCTTCACAATGAGCAGTACTTC.